The T cell receptor (beta chain) under discussion was sequenced for a study of shared clonotypes between healthy human individuals. TCRdb's table, derived via immunoSEQ multiplex PCR, lists solely in-frame clones and lacks some. The repertoire holds about 2.4 million clones, with 85% to 95% as singletons. The CDR3 extends over 10 amino acids. The germline V and J ends were trimmed by 3 bases and 17 bases, with 11 bases remaining between them. Looked up from germline, CDR1 is GTSNPN and CDR2 is SVGIG (reference sequence). The table lists this clone with a few counts. This clonotype originated in a man aged 18 to 35 in good health. The rearrangement links TRBV30 to TRBJ1-6; D gene ambiguous. The sequenced sample consisted of naive CD4+ T cells sorted from blood. Indicated subset: CD45RA+ positively selected. The CDR3 nucleotides are TGTGCCTGGAGAGGCCACTCGGTCCACTTT. It specifies CAWRGHSVHF.